The sequence of this T cell receptor beta chain was determined in a study of blood T cells in healthy people across ages (dated by TCRdb to the mid-2010s). Context from the whole study: In model experiments, template switching captured about one uniquely barcoded TCR beta cDNA molecule for every two T cells. The study measured age-related changes in TCR beta repertoire diversity using deep sequencing normalized with unique cDNA molecular identifiers. Four age groups were formed from the donors: young (average approximately 15 years), middle-aged (approximately 40), aged (62) and long-lived (82). To avoid experimental bias, donors of different ages were randomly spread across the sequencing lanes. The study analyzed two additional independent replicas of 1 million unique cDNA reads from the same blood draw for two donors, one aged 18 to 29 and one aged 80 or older. What the work shows at the level of the full study, not this receptor alone: Estimates of total diversity based on one million sequenced T cells were considered lower bounds and underestimates. Compared with the aged group, the long-lived group had more naive CD4+ T cells, fewer expanded clones and increased TCR diversity, a pattern suggesting age selection. A strong correlation was found between observed TCR beta diversity and the percentage of naive T cells measured by flow cytometry. Conclusive comparison of naive and antigen-experienced compartments was prevented by the profiling of bulk unsorted PBMCs. As age increased, observed TCR beta diversity per million T cells dropped in a roughly linear way, and a significant reduction was already evident by age roughly 40. Because the CMV infection status of the donors was unknown, age-related changes in expanded clonotypes may potentially have been confounded.

The library was obtained by 5' RACE. The sample was run on an Illumina HiSeq 2500. A second PCR of 7 to 11 cycles was run with a J-beta primer mix and a sample-barcoded 5' primer. A unique molecular identifier was introduced onto each TCR beta cDNA molecule by a template-switch 5' adaptor carrying 12 random nucleotides. Each sample yielded at least 3 million CDR3-containing paired-end reads. All of the RNA was converted into first-strand cDNA using the Mint cDNA synthesis kit, with a TRBC-specific oligonucleotide serving as the primer. Following uracil-DNA glycosylase treatment, all cDNA underwent a first 18-cycle PCR with the universal primers M1SS and BC2_uni_R. The authors processed their data as follows. Normalization of each sample was performed by random selection of 1 million high-quality reads, each carrying a distinct molecular identifier. Instead of being binned into consensus sequences, reads with shared molecular identifiers were discarded. MiTCR, run with a Q25 quality threshold and the strictest error-elimination algorithm, handled CDR3 identification, clonotype clustering and error correction. A nonparametric unseen species model with Euler transformation was used to estimate a lower bound on total TCR beta diversity. Using fastp at Q25 and MiXCR, TCRdb reprocessed the public reads and kept productive beta chains. Every CDR3 protein is listed once, alongside the most common genes and DNA of its rows. V and J calls and clone size were set by TCRdb, not the authors. In all, the sample holds roughly 1.4 million distinct CDR3 sequences, and 59% of those were seen once. Approximately 7% of the sample comes from the top ten.

CDR1 LGHNA and CDR2 YNFKEQ are derived from the germline V gene. The junction carries 10 bases between V and J, which are trimmed by 4 bases and 0 bases respectively. Measured from the cysteine to the phenylalanine, the CDR3 is 16 residues long. Of all the DNA, just the CDR3 is kept, 48 bases in frame from base 1. Donors were 39 systemically healthy Caucasian individuals from Russia aged roughly 6 to 90 years. Ten milliliters of peripheral blood were drawn from each donor into EDTA-treated Vacutainer tubes. Ficoll-Paque density-gradient centrifugation was used to isolate PBMCs, with at least 7 million obtained per sample. Total RNA, at least 5.5 micrograms per sample, was extracted from PBMCs with Trizol reagent. The percentages of naive CD45RAhigh/CD27high T cells were determined by flow cytometry on a PBMC aliquot from every donor. This clonotype was detected a few times. Its antigen has not been determined. No qualities accompany the bases; no much larger clone lies one base away.

Sequencing was done on a sample of blood. The chain joins TRBV4-2 to TRBJ1-6, with the D gene uncertain. The clonotype originates from a man in his late teens or twenties in good health. The nucleotide sequence reads TGTGCCAGCAGCCCGTCGTCCCTCTCCTATAATTCACCCCTCCACTTT. Its coded protein is CASSPSSLSYNSPLHF.